What follows are 29 T cell receptor beta chains derived from one specimen sequenced in a study of OX40 agonist ivuxolimab in advanced cancers. Produced via immunoSEQ multiplex PCR; TCRdb's table is partial and in-frame only. The sample yields 80,000 or so clones, 85% to 90% seen once. Sequenced material: CD4+ or CD8+ T cells sorted from blood, taken in a trial of the OX40 agonist ivuxolimab. These receptors all come from an adult with an advanced solid tumor such as melanoma, head and neck, liver or kidney cancer.

V and J are TRBV5-1 and TRBJ1-5; D unresolved. This CDR3 spans 14 amino acids. Trimming took 1 base from V and 4 from J, leaving 9 bases between them. Looked up from germline, CDR1 is SGHRS and CDR2 is YFSETQ. Written as DNA, the CDR3 is TGCGCCAGCAGCTTGTCGGGAGGGAATCAGCCCCAGCATTTT. Translating gives CASSLSGGNQPQHF.

The rearrangement links TRBV2 to TRBJ1-2, with D maybe TRBD1 (5 bases). Germline CDR1 and CDR2: SNHLY and FYNNEI. The CDR3 loop spans 14 amino acids. V was shortened by 2 bases and J by 7 bases, with 14 bases between the two germline ends. The CDR3 spells CASSETGLSRGYTF. The DNA of the CDR3 is TGTGCCAGCAGTGAAACGGGGCTATCGCGTGGCTACACCTTC.

The chain recombines TRBV28 with TRBJ1-2, with TRBD1 matching 8 bases. The germline gives CDR1 MDHEN, CDR2 SYDVKM. Losses at the gene ends were 6 bases for V and 4 bases for J; bases not matched to a gene: 4. CDR3 length: 13 residues. The CDR3 DNA reads TGTGCCAGCAGCCCCGACAGGGGCTATGGCTACACCTTC. Residues: CASSPDRGYGYTF.

The chain has TRBV19 and TRBJ1-5; D unclear. V lost 9 bases and J lost 0, with 12 bases in between. CDR1 and CDR2 (germline): LNHDA, SQIVND (reference sequence). The CDR3 is 14 amino acids. The CDR3: CASRGVYSNQPQHF. The CDR3 bases are TGTGCCAGCCGCGGGGTTTATAGCAATCAGCCCCAGCATTTT.

The V call is TRBV28, the J call TRBJ1-5, with D perhaps matching TRBD1 (5 bases). The CDR3 runs to 15 residues. V lost 1 base and J 6 bases, leaving 13 bases between the germline ends. Looked up from germline, CDR1 is MDHEN and CDR2 is SYDVKM. CDR3 nucleotide sequence: TGTGCCAGCAGTTTATCAGGGAGGGGAGGTCAGCCCCAGCATTTT. Translated: CASSLSGRGGQPQHF.

Only one count was recorded for this clone. CDR3 bases: TGCAGCGTTCTAGGTAGCACAGATACGCAGTATTTT. This gives the protein CSVLGSTDTQYF. The rearrangement uses TRBV29-1 and TRBJ2-3; D is undetermined. Germline V gene data show CDR1 as SQVTM and CDR2 as ANQGSEA. This CDR3 has 12 residues. V lost 5 bases, J lost 0 bases, and 6 bases lay in between.

This sequence joins TRBV29-1 and TRBJ1-1; no clear D. Trimming shortened V by 7 bases and J by 6 bases, and 21 bases separated the two germline ends. Germline V gene data show CDR1 as SQVTM and CDR2 as ANQGSEA. This CDR3 has 14 amino acids. DNA for the CDR3: TGCAGCGCTCAAACGGGTTTCGTTTATCCTGAAGCTTTCTTT. Its translation: CSAQTGFVYPEAFF.

The V and J genes are TRBV7-6 and TRBJ1-1; D is undetermined. The CDR3 sequence is 14 residues long. Per germline, CDR1 SGHVS and CDR2 FNYEAQ. V lost 3 bases to trimming and J lost 2 bases, with 10 bases between them. CDR3 region: CASSFLAANTEAFF. The DNA of the CDR3 is TGTGCCAGCAGCTTTTTGGCGGCAAACACTGAAGCTTTCTTT.

V is TRBV29-1 and J is TRBJ1-2; D is undetermined. V was trimmed by 3 bases and J by 5 bases, leaving 16 bases between them. Germline V gives CDR1 SQVTM, CDR2 ANQGSEA. CDR3 length: 14 amino acids. The CDR3 bases are TGCAGCGTTGACCCGGGGAATTCGGGGTATGGCTACACCTTC. Translating gives CSVDPGNSGYGYTF. Full variable domain (outside the CDR3, taken from reference TRBV29-1 and TRBJ1-2): SAVISQKPSRDICQRGTSLTIQCQVDSQVTMMFWYRQQPGQSLTLIATANQGSEATYESGFVIDKFPISRPNLTFSTLTVSNMSPEDSSIYLCSVDPGNSGYGYTFGSGTRLTVV.

This clone has just one count. J is TRBJ1-5 and V is TRBV7-8; possibly TRBD1 for D (5 bases). The germline V gene encodes CDR1 SGHVS and CDR2 FQNEAQ. V shed 1 base and J shed 2 bases, with 9 bases lying between them. The CDR3 covers 15 residues. CDR3 bases: TGTGCCAGCAGCTTAGTAGGGACGGGCAATCAGCCCCAGCATTTT. Translation gives CASSLVGTGNQPQHF.

The rearrangement links TRBV19 to TRBJ1-1; TRBD1 might be the D (5 bases). V was pared by 3 bases and J by 3 bases, with 14 bases between. Germline CDR1 reads LNHDA; CDR2 reads SQIVND (reference sequence). The CDR3 loop spans 15 amino acids. For the CDR3, the DNA is TGTGCCAGTAGTATGGGGGGTGGACGGTACACTGAAGCTTTCTTT. Translated: CASSMGGGRYTEAFF. The full variable domain, its missing parts supplied by reference TRBV19 and TRBJ1-1, is DGGITQSPKYLFRKEGQNVTLSCEQNLNHDAMYWYRQDPGQGLRLIYYSQIVNDFQKGDIAEGYSVSREKKESFPLTVTSAQKNPTAFYLCASSMGGGRYTEAFFGQGTRLTVV.

This chain connects TRBV6-5 to TRBJ2-2; the D is unclear. CDR1 and CDR2 (germline): MNHEY, SVGAGI. The CDR3 runs 15 residues. Trimming cost V 2 bases and J 0 bases, with 7 bases left between them. The CDR3 nucleotides read TGTGCCAGCAGTTACAAAGGACCGAACACCGGGGAGCTGTTTTTT. It specifies CASSYKGPNTGELFF.

This chain links TRBV5-5 with TRBJ2-3; 9 bases match TRBD1. The germline CDR1 and CDR2 sequences are SGHKS and YYEKEE (reference sequence). The CDR3 is 15 amino acids. Trimming at V came to 3 bases and at J to 0 bases, leaving 2 bases not matched to a gene. The CDR3 loop reads CASSWTGDSTDTQYF. The CDR3 DNA sequence: TGTGCCAGCAGCTGGACAGGGGATAGCACAGATACGCAGTATTTT. The variable domain in full, with the rest retrieved from reference TRBV5-5 and TRBJ2-3, is DAGVTQSPTHLIKTRGQQVTLRCSPISGHKSVSWYQQVLGQGPQFIFQYYEKEERGRGNFPDRFSARQFPNYSSELNVNALLLGDSALYLCASSWTGDSTDTQYFGPGTRLTVL.

The V and J genes are TRBV7-8 and TRBJ2-1; D gene uncertain. Germline CDR1 is SGHVS and CDR2 is FQNEAQ. The V end lost 4 bases, the J end lost 8 bases, and 12 bases lay between the germline ends. The length of the CDR3 is 13 residues. CDR3 region: CASSSGPGDEQFF. The CDR3 DNA sequence: TGTGCCAGCAGCTCCGGGCCAGGCGATGAGCAGTTCTTC.

V usage is TRBV14 and J usage is TRBJ2-7, with 9 bases lining up with TRBD1. CDR3 length: 13 amino acids. V shed 4 bases and J 6 bases; nucleotides not matched to a gene: 4. Germline V gene data show CDR1 as SGHDN and CDR2 as FVKESK. The CDR3: CASSPGTGTEQYF. The CDR3 DNA is TGTGCCAGCAGCCCCGGGACAGGGACCGAGCAGTACTTC.

This chain links TRBV11-2 with TRBJ2-5; D uncertain. Trimming pared 1 base from V and 4 bases from J, leaving 13 bases between. The CDR3 loop spans 15 amino acids. The germline CDR1 and CDR2 sequences are SGHAT and FQNNGV. Here the CDR3 reads CASSLGVQVSETQYF. CDR3 sequence (DNA): TGTGCCAGCAGCTTAGGTGTTCAGGTCTCAGAGACCCAGTACTTC.

The chain combines TRBV19 with TRBJ1-1; D gene ambiguous. V lost 7 bases and J 1 base, leaving 16 bases between the germline ends. Germline V gene sequence: CDR1 LNHDA, CDR2 SQIVND (reference sequence). This CDR3 comprises 15 residues. CDR3 DNA sequence: TGTGCCAGTATAGAGTTTAAGGGATGGAACACTGAAGCTTTCTTT. Its protein is CASIEFKGWNTEAFF.

The chain is built from TRBV10-3 and TRBJ2-7; D call uncertain. Per germline, CDR1 ENHRY and CDR2 SYGVKD. V lost 0 bases and J lost 5, with 2 bases in between. The CDR3 length is 11 residues. As DNA, the CDR3 is TGTGCCATCAGTGAGTCGAACGAGCAGTACTTC. This encodes CAISESNEQYF.

J is TRBJ2-7 and V is TRBV19; D is perhaps TRBD2 (5 bases). V gave up 5 bases and J gave up 0 bases, with 17 bases separating them. From germline, CDR1 is LNHDA and CDR2 SQIVND (reference sequence). The CDR3 has 16 residues. CDR3 residues: CASSSPPGEISYEQYF. Here the CDR3 DNA reads TGTGCCAGTAGTTCCCCCCCCGGGGAGATCTCCTACGAGCAGTACTTC.

The rearrangement joins TRBV5-1 to TRBJ2-3; 9 nucleotides match TRBD2. CDR1 and CDR2 (germline): SGHRS, YFSETQ. The ends lost 2 bases at V and 1 base at J; junction bases unmatched: 5. The CDR3 length is 16 residues. The CDR3 is CASSFGGGAGTDTQYF. The CDR3 region has the DNA TGCGCCAGCAGCTTTGGCGGGGGGGCGGGCACAGATACGCAGTATTTT.

This clone was counted a single time. The V call is TRBV19, the J call TRBJ1-4; 10 positions agree with TRBD1. Losses at the gene ends were 6 bases for V and 6 bases for J; bases not matched to a gene: 4. Germline CDR1 LNHDA, CDR2 SQIVND (reference sequence). The CDR3 has 14 residues. CDR3 DNA: TGTGCCAGTAGCTTCGGGACAGGGGATGAAAAACTGTTTTTT. Its translation is CASSFGTGDEKLFF.

This rearrangement joins TRBV5-1 to TRBJ2-1; D possibly corresponds to TRBD1 (10 bases). This CDR3 contains 17 residues. The ends were cut back, 4 bases at V and 5 bases at J, with 22 bases in the middle. Germline V lookup: CDR1 SGHRS, CDR2 YFSETQ. The CDR3 bases are TGCGCCAGCAGCACGACAGGGGGCCTAGCGGGGAACAATGAGCAGTTCTTC. It is translated as CASSTTGGLAGNNEQFF.

The chain employs TRBV21-1 and TRBJ1-5; TRBD1, the table's D call, was not compared with the DNA. TRBV21-1 is designated a pseudogene. This CDR3 comprises 15 residues. In nucleotides, the CDR3 is TGTGCCCCCAGGGCCAGGGGGCTCGGCAATCAGCCCCAGCATTTT. As protein: CAPRARGLGNQPQHF.

J is TRBJ1-3 and V is TRBV19; D gene uncertain. This CDR3 spans 16 amino acids. The germline gives CDR1 LNHDA, CDR2 SQIVND (reference sequence). Trimming stripped 5 bases from V and 0 bases from J, with 14 bases between. The CDR3 nucleotides read TGTGCCAGTAGTGTACGAGGCCCAAGCTCTGGAAACACCATATATTTT. The encoded protein is CASSVRGPSSGNTIYF.

This clone was seen only once. This chain links TRBV29-1 with TRBJ2-5, with 9 bases matching TRBD1. Trimming cost V 5 bases and J 0 bases; bases outside gene matches: 7. CDR1 SQVTM and CDR2 ANQGSEA come from the germline V gene. This CDR3 spans 15 amino acids. In DNA, the CDR3 is TGCAGCGTTTCCTCCGGGACAGGGTACCAAGAGACCCAGTACTTC. Encoded protein: CSVSSGTGYQETQYF.

The V and J genes are TRBV7-9 and TRBJ2-2; D may be TRBD2 (6 bases). The CDR3 loop spans 16 amino acids. Trimming took off 5 bases at V and 7 bases at J, with 20 bases between the two ends. Germline loops: CDR1 SEHNR, CDR2 FQNEAQ (reference sequence). The CDR3 here is CASSQDRGNKNGELFF. CDR3 bases: TGTGCCAGCAGCCAAGATCGGGGGAACAAGAACGGGGAGCTGTTTTTT.

The chain links TRBV2 to TRBJ1-4; possible D gene TRBD1, 6 bases. V was trimmed by 6 bases and J by 8 bases, leaving 19 bases between them. The CDR3 contains 15 residues. The germline V gene has CDR1 SNHLY and CDR2 FYNNEI. The chain's CDR3 is CASRAPGAQGEKLFF. DNA for the CDR3: TGTGCCAGCAGAGCTCCAGGGGCACAGGGCGAAAAACTGTTTTTT.

V gene TRBV13 combines with J gene TRBJ1-3, with 7 positions matching TRBD1. Germline V gene sequence: CDR1 PRHDT, CDR2 FYEKMQ (reference sequence). The CDR3 runs 17 residues. V was pared by 1 base and J by 0 bases, with 6 bases of the junction left unmatched. The CDR3 region is CASSLVDRVSSGNTIYF. The CDR3 bases are TGTGCCAGCAGCTTAGTCGACAGGGTGAGCTCTGGAAACACCATATATTTT.

The chain recombines TRBV7-8 with TRBJ2-7; 10 bases line up with TRBD2. The CDR3 is 15 amino acids. Germline V gene lookup returns CDR1 SGHVS and CDR2 FQNEAQ. V dropped 8 bases and J dropped 2; count of bases not matched to a gene: 9. CDR3 nucleotides: TGTGCCAGCCGCCCACCGGGACTAGCGACCTACGAGCAGTACTTC. The encoded protein is CASRPPGLATYEQYF. Combining the CDR3 with reference TRBV7-8 and TRBJ2-7 gives the whole variable domain GAGVSQSPRYKVAKRGQDVALRCDPISGHVSLFWYQQALGQGPEFLTYFQNEAQLDKSGLPSDRFFAERPEGSVSTLKIQRTQQEDSAVYLCASRPPGLATYEQYFGPGTRLTVT.